This entry lists 24 T cell receptor beta chains sequenced from one sample in a study of response to subunit inactivated influenza vaccine. TCRdb reanalysed the RT-PCR reads using MiXCR and keeps one entry per CDR3 protein. The table lists some 500,000 distinct CDR3 sequences, over 10% of them singletons. The sample in question was PBMCs from blood, obtained roughly 45 days after vaccination. These receptors came from a man between 45 and 60 years old who received an inactivated influenza vaccine.

The chain couples TRBV7-2 to TRBJ1-5; D ambiguous. Looked up from germline, CDR1 is SGHTA and CDR2 is FQGNSA. CDR3 length equals 13 residues. V lost 5 bases and J lost 7, with 12 bases in between. The CDR3 reads CASSPAREQPQHF. For the CDR3, the DNA is TGTGCCAGCAGCCCTGCAAGGGAACAGCCCCAGCATTTT.

The J gene is TRBJ2-3, the V gene TRBV20-1; no definite D call. V was pared by 2 bases and J by 2 bases, with 8 bases between. Germline assignment: CDR1 DFQATT and CDR2 SNEGSKA (reference sequence). There are 13 residues in the CDR3. CDR3 region: CSARKAATDTQYF. The DNA for the CDR3 is TGCAGTGCTAGAAAGGCGGCCACAGATACGCAGTATTTT.

The J gene is TRBJ2-7, the V gene TRBV2; 8 bases line up with TRBD1. Germline CDR1 SNHLY, CDR2 FYNNEI. The V and J ends lost 9 bases and 1 base, in that order; junction bases with no gene match: 8. The CDR3 has 14 residues. In nucleotides, the CDR3 is TGTGCCAGTAAGGACAGGGACCTATCCTACGAGCAGTACTTC. It encodes CASKDRDLSYEQYF.

This clonotype has more than one count but fewer than ten. This chain uses TRBV7-2 with TRBJ2-5; 11 bases are a match to TRBD2. CDR3 size: 16 residues. V shed 5 bases and J 2 bases; nucleotides not matched to a gene: 7. Looked up from germline, CDR1 is SGHTA and CDR2 is FQGNSA. The CDR3 DNA follows: TGTGCCAGCAGCGTTACTAGCGGGAGATATCAAGAGACCCAGTACTTC. Translating it yields CASSVTSGRYQETQYF.

This clonotype was seen more than once but under ten times. The chain couples TRBV18 to TRBJ1-1; D might be TRBD1 (5 bases). This CDR3 is 14 amino acids long. Germline CDR1 and CDR2: KGHSH and LQKENI. V shed 6 bases and J shed 0 bases, with 11 bases lying between them. CDR3: CASSRDLLNTEAFF. DNA of the CDR3: TGTGCCAGCTCCAGGGATTTACTGAACACTGAAGCTTTCTTT.

A few counts support this clonotype. The chain employs TRBV12-3 or TRBV12-4 and TRBJ2-5, with D unclear. V lost 3 bases to trimming and J lost 0 bases, with 8 bases between them. The CDR3 has 14 residues. CDR3 amino acids: CASSLLANQETQYF. CDR3 nucleotide sequence: TGTGCCAGCAGTTTGTTGGCCAACCAAGAGACCCAGTACTTC.

This clonotype was detected only a few times. The chain joins TRBV7-8 to TRBJ1-1; D is unclear. Trimming removed 7 bases from V and 5 bases from J, with 11 bases in between. The CDR3 contains 12 residues. Germline V gene data show CDR1 as SGHVS and CDR2 as FQNEAQ. In DNA form, the CDR3 reads TGTGCCAGCATAAATATCGGGACTGAAGCTTTCTTT. Amino acid sequence: CASINIGTEAFF.

This clonotype was counted a few times. This chain links TRBV7-2 with TRBJ1-4; D not resolved. With 1 base removed from V and 6 bases from J, the gap between germline ends came to 6 bases. CDR1 and CDR2 from the germline V gene are SGHTA and FQGNSA. The CDR3 runs 13 residues. CDR3 sequence (DNA): TGTGCCAGCAGCTTAGATCGGGATGAAAAACTGTTTTTT. Residues: CASSLDRDEKLFF. The whole variable domain, filled in from reference TRBV7-2 and TRBJ1-4, reads GAGVSQSPSNKVTEKGKDVELRCDPISGHTALYWYRQSLGQGLEFLIYFQGNSAPDKSGLPSDRFSAERTGGSVSTLTIQRTQQEDSAVYLCASSLDRDEKLFFGSGTQLSVL.

This clonotype was seen repeatedly, ten times or more. This chain links TRBV7-9 with TRBJ1-2, with D uncertain. V dropped 4 bases and J dropped 4 bases, with 7 bases sitting between them. This CDR3 is 12 amino acids long. Germline loops: CDR1 SEHNR, CDR2 FQNEAQ (reference sequence). In DNA form, the CDR3 reads TGTGCCAGCAGCTACCGCTCCTATGGCTACACCTTC. It encodes CASSYRSYGYTF.

The chain employs TRBV7-9 and TRBJ2-5; 13 bases agree with TRBD2. The CDR3 spans 16 residues. The germline CDR1 and CDR2 sequences are SEHNR and FQNEAQ (reference sequence). With V trimmed by 2 bases and J by 5 bases, 5 bases remained unmatched. The DNA for the CDR3 is TGTGCCAGCAGCTTAACTAGCGGGGGGGCCGGGGAGACCCAGTACTTC. Residues: CASSLTSGGAGETQYF.

This clonotype showed up just a few times. This rearrangement joins TRBV12-3 or TRBV12-4 to TRBJ2-2; D is perhaps TRBD2 (5 bases). V was cut by 3 bases and J by 0 bases, with 8 bases left in between. CDR3 length: 15 amino acids. This CDR3 is CASSFGVANTGELFF. The CDR3 DNA reads as TGTGCCAGCAGTTTCGGGGTAGCGAACACCGGGGAGCTGTTTTTT.

The J gene is TRBJ2-2, the V gene TRBV11-2, with TRBD1 matching 8 bases. Germline-derived CDR1 and CDR2 are SGHAT and FQNNGV. Trimming cost V 5 bases and J 6 bases; bases outside gene matches: 5. The CDR3 is 14 amino acids. CDR3 residues: CASSRDRGSGELFF. For the CDR3, the DNA is TGTGCCAGCAGCCGTGACAGGGGTTCCGGGGAGCTGTTTTTT.

The chain combines TRBV20-1 with TRBJ1-2, with D uncertain. Germline CDR1 DFQATT, CDR2 SNEGSKA (reference sequence). Trimming removed 3 bases at V and 4 bases at J, with 15 bases between. The CDR3 length is 14 residues. The CDR3 DNA reads TGCAGTGCTAGGTTAGGCCCAGTTATCTATGGCTACACCTTC. It is translated as CSARLGPVIYGYTF.

A few counts support this clonotype. The V and J genes are TRBV7-2 and TRBJ1-5, with D uncertain. There are 13 residues in the CDR3. V shed 1 base and J shed 6 bases, with 7 bases lying between them. Germline-derived CDR1 and CDR2 are SGHTA and FQGNSA. This chain's CDR3 is CASSLEVFQPQHF. The CDR3 nucleotides are TGTGCCAGCAGCTTAGAGGTTTTTCAGCCCCAGCATTTT.

The chain is built from TRBV24-1 and TRBJ2-7; 9 bases are shared with TRBD1. Germline trimming cut 7 bases from V and 5 bases from J; bases unmatched to any gene: 11. CDR1 is KGHDR, CDR2 SFDVKD, per germline. This CDR3 comprises 15 residues. The CDR3 sequence: CATSSTGTGLHEQYF. The CDR3 region has the DNA TGTGCCACCAGCTCGACCGGGACAGGGCTCCACGAGCAGTACTTC.

The gene calls are TRBV18 and TRBJ2-2; 12 positions match TRBD1. The CDR3 has 17 residues. The trim removed 4 bases at V and 4 bases at J, leaving 7 bases unmatched. CDR1 is KGHSH and CDR2 is LQKENI in the germline V gene. In nucleotides, the CDR3 is TGTGCCAGCTCACGATCCGGGACAGGGGGCTTCACCGGGGAGCTGTTTTTT. This gives the protein CASSRSGTGGFTGELFF.

V and J are TRBV2 and TRBJ1-1; perhaps TRBD1 as D (5 bases). The length of the CDR3 is 14 residues. The ends were cut back, 2 bases at V and 5 bases at J, with 12 bases in the middle. Germline assignment: CDR1 SNHLY and CDR2 FYNNEI. This CDR3 is CASSEQGFRTEAFF. The CDR3 DNA sequence: TGTGCCAGCAGTGAACAGGGATTTCGAACTGAAGCTTTCTTT.

This clonotype turned up a few times. This chain joins TRBV27 and TRBJ2-1; unclear D gene. V dropped 5 bases and J dropped 7 bases, with 12 bases sitting between them. The CDR3 runs to 13 residues. Germline V gene sequence: CDR1 MNHEY, CDR2 SMNVEV (reference sequence). The CDR3 nucleotides read TGTGCCAGCAGTCCATCAGCCCCGAATGAGCAGTTCTTC. It specifies CASSPSAPNEQFF.

The CDR3 region is CSARPDPYGYTF. CDR3 sequence (DNA): TGCAGTGCTAGACCGGACCCCTATGGCTACACCTTC. V and J are TRBV20-1 and TRBJ1-2; no reliable D call. Trimming removed 2 bases from V and 4 bases from J, with 8 bases in between. CDR1 and CDR2 (germline): DFQATT, SNEGSKA (reference sequence). The CDR3 runs to 12 residues.

This clonotype has just a few counts. This rearrangement joins TRBV4-3 to TRBJ1-2; D gene ambiguous. Looked up from germline, CDR1 is LGHNA and CDR2 is YSLEER. With 1 base removed from V and 6 bases from J, the gap between germline ends came to 18 bases. The length of the CDR3 is 16 residues. CDR3 residues: CASSQGVGRPKDGYTF. In DNA form, the CDR3 reads TGCGCCAGCAGCCAAGGCGTAGGCAGGCCGAAAGATGGCTACACCTTC.

The J gene is TRBJ2-3, the V gene TRBV4-3; D may be TRBD2 (5 bases). CDR1 and CDR2 from the germline V gene are LGHNA and YSLEER. With 3 bases removed from V and 1 base from J, the gap between germline ends came to 14 bases. There are 16 residues in the CDR3. CDR3 in amino acids: CASSHLPGTRTDTQYF. DNA of the CDR3: TGCGCCAGCAGCCATTTGCCGGGAACTCGCACAGATACGCAGTATTTT.

This clonotype showed up just a few times. This chain links TRBV4-3 with TRBJ2-7, with D possibly called TRBD1 or TRBD2 (5 bases each). The CDR3 has 14 amino acids. Trimming removed 3 bases at V and 3 bases at J, with 12 bases between. Germline assignment: CDR1 LGHNA and CDR2 YSLEER. CDR3 sequence reads: CASSHGTLGYEQYF. For the CDR3, the DNA is TGCGCCAGCAGCCATGGGACGTTGGGCTACGAGCAGTACTTC.

The J gene is TRBJ2-5, the V gene TRBV20-1; D remains unclear. Germline values: CDR1 DFQATT, CDR2 SNEGSKA (reference sequence). The CDR3 has 14 amino acids. Trimming removed 0 bases from V and 5 bases from J, with 13 bases in between. CDR3 protein: CSARDPAGTETQYF. The CDR3 DNA follows: TGCAGTGCTAGAGATCCGGCTGGTACTGAGACCCAGTACTTC.

The J gene is TRBJ2-1, the V gene TRBV3-1; 7 nucleotides align to TRBD2. J gave up 10 bases and V 0 bases, and 3 bases lay outside the gene matches. This CDR3 has 13 residues. Germline CDR1 reads LGHDT; CDR2 reads YNNKEL (reference sequence). The CDR3 DNA reads TGTGCCAGCAGCCAAGATCGAGCGGGAGAGCAGTTCTTC. Translating it yields CASSQDRAGEQFF.